The 16 T cell receptor beta chains presented below share a single source sample, sequenced in a study of cytomegalovirus exposure and HLA in healthy donors. Clones were read by immunoSEQ multiplex PCR, and TCRdb kept only the in-frame ones, dropping some. The data hold over 60,000 clones, with around 97% observed a single time. Sequenced input: PBMCs. These receptors all stem from a man aged 18 to 29 in good health and CMV-seronegative.

The rearrangement joins TRBV5-1 to TRBJ2-1; perhaps TRBD1 as D (6 bases). The germline gives CDR1 SGHRS, CDR2 YFSETQ. The CDR3 spans 16 residues. V was trimmed by 4 bases and J by 1 base, leaving 15 bases between them. CDR3 sequence (DNA): TGCGCCAGCAGCCATGACAGGCTGAAATCCTACAATGAGCAGTTCTTC. This translates into CASSHDRLKSYNEQFF.

The chain carries TRBV6-5 and TRBJ1-2, with TRBD1 identical over 8 bases. The CDR3 runs to 16 residues. Germline assignment: CDR1 MNHEY and CDR2 SVGAGI. Germline trimming cut 4 bases from V and 8 bases from J; bases unmatched to any gene: 15. DNA for the CDR3: TGTGCCAGCAGTTCGGGACAGGCAAGTCTGGGAGGGGGCTACACCTTC. Its protein product is CASSSGQASLGGGYTF.

The chain links TRBV18 to TRBJ1-2; possible D gene TRBD1, 6 bases. V shed 2 bases and J shed 6 bases, with 13 bases lying between them. The CDR3 length is 14 residues. CDR1 and CDR2 from the germline V gene are KGHSH and LQKENI. This CDR3 reads CASSPDRSENGYTF. In DNA form, the CDR3 reads TGTGCCAGCTCACCAGACAGGTCAGAGAATGGCTACACCTTC.

The chain links TRBV30 to TRBJ1-5; TRBD1 is a possible D gene (6 bases). Between the trimmed V and J ends, which lost 0 bases and 5 bases, there was a span of 17 bases. Germline V gene data show CDR1 as GTSNPN and CDR2 as SVGIG (reference sequence). This CDR3 has 16 amino acids. CDR3 sequence: CAWSVPQGLGDQPQHF. CDR3 coding DNA: TGTGCCTGGAGTGTACCCCAGGGGCTGGGAGATCAGCCCCAGCATTTT.

The chain employs TRBV28 and TRBJ2-2, with TRBD1 identical over 7 bases. Unmatched junction bases numbered 7, after V lost 6 bases and J lost 0 bases. The CDR3 is 16 residues long. Germline V gene data show CDR1 as MDHEN and CDR2 as SYDVKM. CDR3 in amino acids: CASRRDREPNTGELFF. In nucleotides, the CDR3 is TGTGCCAGCAGGCGCGACAGGGAACCGAACACCGGGGAGCTGTTTTTT.

V usage is TRBV30 and J usage is TRBJ1-1, with 12 bases identical to TRBD1. CDR3 length equals 14 residues. Losses at the gene ends were 2 bases for V and 11 bases for J; bases not matched to a gene: 9. The germline gives CDR1 GTSNPN, CDR2 SVGIG (reference sequence). DNA for the CDR3: TGTGCCTGGAGTACCGGGACAGGGGGCGAGATGGCTTTCTTT. Translation: CAWSTGTGGEMAFF.

The V call is TRBV10-1, the J call TRBJ2-7; 11 bases are shared with TRBD1. This CDR3 contains 18 residues. Germline V gene sequence: CDR1 WNHNN, CDR2 SYGVQD (reference sequence). V lost 2 bases and J lost 4; bases outside the gene matches: 13. The CDR3 nucleotides read TGCGCCAGCAGTGAGGGACAGGGGGCTTCCGACGCCGATTACGAGCAGTACTTC. It specifies CASSEGQGASDADYEQYF.

The chain combines TRBV6-1 with TRBJ1-4; D remains ambiguous. Trimming pared 1 base from V and 0 bases from J, leaving 9 bases between. CDR1 is MNHNS, CDR2 SASEGT, per germline. CDR3 size: 16 residues. The CDR3 DNA reads as TGTGCCAGCAGTGAAGTTTCTCGGGCAACTAATGAAAAACTGTTTTTT. It specifies CASSEVSRATNEKLFF.

This chain links TRBV12-5 with TRBJ2-4; possible D gene TRBD2, 5 bases. CDR3 length: 13 residues. The germline V gene encodes CDR1 LGHNT and CDR2 FRNRAP. V shed 7 bases and J shed 5 bases, with 12 bases lying between them. In DNA, the CDR3 is TGTGCTAGTGCTTTCGGACTGGAAAACATTCAGTACTTC. Translation: CASAFGLENIQYF.

J is TRBJ1-1 and V is TRBV9, with a weak D call TRBD1 (6 bases). Germline values: CDR1 SGDLS, CDR2 YYNGEE. V lost 4 bases and J lost 8, with 15 bases in between. The CDR3 runs to 13 residues. CDR3 DNA: TGTGCCAGCAGCCGAGGGGACATTTACGAAGCTTTCTTT. This sequence encodes CASSRGDIYEAFF.

The chain recombines TRBV9 with TRBJ2-7; a weak D match, TRBD2 (6 bases). Germline CDR1 reads SGDLS; CDR2 reads YYNGEE. This CDR3 contains 14 residues. V was pared by 4 bases and J by 2 bases, with 13 bases between. CDR3 DNA: TGTGCCAGCAGCCCGACTAGTAAGGCCTACGAGCAGTACTTC. It is translated as CASSPTSKAYEQYF.

This sequence joins TRBV12-5 and TRBJ2-1; the match to TRBD2 covers 9 bases. Germline values: CDR1 LGHNT, CDR2 FRNRAP. V was pared by 0 bases and J by 2 bases, with 8 bases of the junction left unmatched. The CDR3 spans 18 residues. CDR3 loop: CASGLVPLAGVPYNEQFF. The CDR3, as DNA: TGTGCTAGTGGTTTGGTACCTTTAGCGGGAGTACCCTACAATGAGCAGTTCTTC.

The V and J genes are TRBV2 and TRBJ1-6; tentative D call: TRBD1 (5 bases). V lost 2 bases and J 9 bases, leaving 14 bases between the germline ends. There are 15 residues in the CDR3. Germline values: CDR1 SNHLY, CDR2 FYNNEI. The CDR3 DNA reads as TGTGCCAGCAGTGAACAGGGATTCGGTGGTTCACCCCTCCACTTT. Translating gives CASSEQGFGGSPLHF.

The chain joins TRBV19 to TRBJ1-1; D gene uncertain. Germline CDR1 and CDR2: LNHDA and SQIVND (reference sequence). CDR3 size: 14 residues. The V end was cut by 9 bases, the J end by 1 base, with 15 bases between. The CDR3 protein is CASTYGLPNTEAFF. CDR3 in DNA: TGTGCCAGCACATACGGACTGCCGAACACTGAAGCTTTCTTT.

The chain combines TRBV5-4 with TRBJ2-3, with TRBD2 as a possible D gene (5 bases). The V and J ends lost 4 bases and 1 base respectively, with 13 bases between them. CDR1 and CDR2 from the germline V gene are SGHNT and YYREEE (reference sequence). The length of the CDR3 is 15 residues. In nucleotides, the CDR3 is TGTGCCAGCAGCGGAGCGGAAGCCCGCACAGATACGCAGTATTTT. It codes for CASSGAEARTDTQYF.

V usage is TRBV7-2 and J usage is TRBJ2-5; D is perhaps TRBD2 (5 bases). CDR1 is SGHTA, CDR2 FQGNSA, per germline. The CDR3 contains 14 residues. The V gene lost 3 bases and the J gene lost 3 bases, with 11 bases spanning the gap. Here the CDR3 reads CASSFLNSEETQYF. In DNA form, the CDR3 reads TGTGCCAGCAGCTTTCTGAATAGCGAAGAGACCCAGTACTTC. The full variable domain, rest sourced from reference TRBV7-2 and TRBJ2-5, is GAGVSQSPSNKVTEKGKDVELRCDPISGHTALYWYRQSLGQGLEFLIYFQGNSAPDKSGLPSDRFSAERTGGSVSTLTIQRTQQEDSAVYLCASSFLNSEETQYFGPGTRLLVL.